This TCR beta chain comes out of a study of CD8 T cells in ankylosing spondylitis (dated by TCRdb to 2016 to 2017). For the wider study: To find TCR variants linked to disease, the study profiled T cell receptor beta repertoires in ankylosing spondylitis patients and healthy donors. Peripheral blood samples were taken, and synovial fluid was additionally collected from ankylosing spondylitis patients. The full study cohort comprised 20 to 25 ankylosing spondylitis patients and roughly 100 healthy donors.

The reads were generated on an Illumina HiSeq 2500. Quantitative 5'-RACE with molecular barcodes was the method used to prepare the TCR beta libraries. In the original analysis: To identify disease-linked TCR variants, a new computational method was used, one built on a probabilistic model of VDJ rearrangement. The public reads were reanalyzed by TCRdb: fastp trimming at Q25, MiXCR alignment, in-frame beta chains only. Each record represents a unique CDR3 protein, reported with the most common genes and DNA among its rows. The V and J calls come from TCRdb's annotation, not from the publication. The sample table contains over 700,000 distinct CDR3 sequences; only one count was recorded for over 15% of them. Over 15% of the sample comes from the top ten. In the germline V gene, CDR1 corresponds to SGHVS and CDR2 to FNYEAQ. The CDR3 has 17 amino acids, counting the end cysteine and phenylalanine. Solely the CDR3 DNA is kept, with 51 bases framed from the first base. The germline ends are 21 bases apart after V is trimmed by 1 base and J by 6 bases.

This clonotype was seen a few times. Which antigen it targets is not known. The sample holds no much larger clone one base away, and base qualities are not on file. Study-level results and caveats: A TCR beta motif of 8 or 9 highly homologous amino acid variants appeared characteristic of blood from ankylosing spondylitis patients. In peripheral blood, the disease-linked clones were found at relatively low frequencies and had a CD8+ phenotype. Some motif variants were previously reported in synovial fluid and blood of reactive arthritis patients, suggesting common disease-initiation mechanisms. According to the report, matched synovial fluid samples from ankylosing spondylitis patients were significantly enriched for the disease-linked clones.

Source material: blood, either unsorted or a sorted T cell fraction (not recorded which). This sequence was found in a male donor with ankylosing spondylitis. The chain was built from TRBV7-6 and TRBJ1-2, with no confident D gene call. The nucleotides are TGTGCCAGCAGCTTAGGCTGGGGAGGAAGGGCCGGAGATGGCTACACCTTC. It translates as CASSLGWGGRAGDGYTF.